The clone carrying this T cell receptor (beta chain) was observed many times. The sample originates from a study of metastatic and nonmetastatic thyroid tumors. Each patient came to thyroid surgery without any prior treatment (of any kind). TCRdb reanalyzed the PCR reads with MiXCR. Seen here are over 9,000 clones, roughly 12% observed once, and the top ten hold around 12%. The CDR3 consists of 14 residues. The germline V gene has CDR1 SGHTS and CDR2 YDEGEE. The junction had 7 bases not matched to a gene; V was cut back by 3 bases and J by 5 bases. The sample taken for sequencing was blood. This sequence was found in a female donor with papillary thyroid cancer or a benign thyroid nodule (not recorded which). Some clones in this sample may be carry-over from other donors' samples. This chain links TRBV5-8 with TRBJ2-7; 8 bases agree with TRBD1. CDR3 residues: CASSYGTGHDEQYF. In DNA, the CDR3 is TGTGCCAGCAGCTACGGGACAGGCCACGACGAGCAGTACTTC.